This T cell receptor beta chain was retrieved from a study of beta chain features in type 1 diabetes. Study details: Similarity in age, gender and cell yields was seen between patients and healthy donors. The study, taken as a whole, reports: PCR might favor shorter templates, but any such skew would affect patients and controls equally.

Sequenced material consisted of expressed TCRB transcripts (all of the isolated RNA was reverse transcribed). Only in-frame clones appear in the TCRdb table, and some are missing; sequencing was by immunoSEQ multiplex PCR. The sample yields under 500,000 clones, 30% seen once. J was trimmed by 4 bases and V by 5 bases; bases with no gene match: 7. The CDR3 has 15 residues. Germline-derived CDR1 and CDR2 are MNHNY and SVGAGI (reference sequence). Cells sorted by CD45RO/CCR7/CD25/CD127/CD95/CD27 comprised CD4+ naive, central memory, regulatory and stem cell-like memory cells. Comment on this clone: The antigen is not known.

The sequencing sample was made of naive CD4+ T cells from blood. The chain combines TRBV6-6 with TRBJ1-5; 8 bases fit TRBD1. The source is a young man in good health. This chain's CDR3 is CASSLDRGGNQPQHF. The CDR3 DNA reads TGTGCCAGCAGTCTCGACAGGGGTGGAAATCAGCCCCAGCATTTT.